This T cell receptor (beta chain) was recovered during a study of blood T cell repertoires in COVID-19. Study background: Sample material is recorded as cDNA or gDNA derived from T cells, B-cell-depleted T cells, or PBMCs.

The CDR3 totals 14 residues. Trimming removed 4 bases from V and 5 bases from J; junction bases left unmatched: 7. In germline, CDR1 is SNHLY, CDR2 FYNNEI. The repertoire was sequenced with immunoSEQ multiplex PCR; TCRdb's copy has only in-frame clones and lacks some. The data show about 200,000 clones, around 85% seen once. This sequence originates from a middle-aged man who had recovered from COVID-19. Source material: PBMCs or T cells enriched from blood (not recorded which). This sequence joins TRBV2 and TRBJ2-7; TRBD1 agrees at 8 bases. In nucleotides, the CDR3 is TGTGCCAGCAGTGGAAGGACAGGGAGCGACGAGCAGTACTTC. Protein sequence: CASSGRTGSDEQYF.